This entry concerns a single TCR beta chain. These data belong to a study of blood T cell repertoires in COVID-19. About the study: Samples of COVID-19 (acute and convalescent) were obtained from the United States, Italy and Spain. In each case, the material was cDNA or gDNA derived from T cells, B-cell-depleted T cells, or PBMCs.

Per the original data handling: Estimation of nucleated cell counts was performed using reference gene primer amplification. TCRdb keeps only in-frame clones here, not all; method: immunoSEQ multiplex PCR. V and J calls and clone size come straight from that table; D and trimming were deduced from the DNA. The sample holds approximately 240,000 clones, approximately 80% seen once. From germline, CDR1 is SNHLY and CDR2 FYNNEI. This CDR3 comprises 13 residues. V was pared by 8 bases and J by 4 bases, with 6 bases of the junction left unmatched. The sample taken for sequencing was peripheral blood. The sequence came from a woman in her thirties or forties who had recovered from COVID-19. J is TRBJ2-7 and V is TRBV2; TRBD1 agrees at 9 bases. CDR3 sequence reads: CASDGQGIYEQYF. CDR3 DNA: TGTGCCAGCGACGGACAGGGGATTTACGAGCAGTACTTC. Based on the CDR3 plus reference TRBV2 and TRBJ2-7, the full variable domain is EPEVTQTPSHQVTQMGQEVILRCVPISNHLYFYWYRQILGQKVEFLVSFYNNEISEKSEIFDDQFSVERPDGSNFTLKIRSTKLEDSAMYFCASDGQGIYEQYFGPGTRLTVT.